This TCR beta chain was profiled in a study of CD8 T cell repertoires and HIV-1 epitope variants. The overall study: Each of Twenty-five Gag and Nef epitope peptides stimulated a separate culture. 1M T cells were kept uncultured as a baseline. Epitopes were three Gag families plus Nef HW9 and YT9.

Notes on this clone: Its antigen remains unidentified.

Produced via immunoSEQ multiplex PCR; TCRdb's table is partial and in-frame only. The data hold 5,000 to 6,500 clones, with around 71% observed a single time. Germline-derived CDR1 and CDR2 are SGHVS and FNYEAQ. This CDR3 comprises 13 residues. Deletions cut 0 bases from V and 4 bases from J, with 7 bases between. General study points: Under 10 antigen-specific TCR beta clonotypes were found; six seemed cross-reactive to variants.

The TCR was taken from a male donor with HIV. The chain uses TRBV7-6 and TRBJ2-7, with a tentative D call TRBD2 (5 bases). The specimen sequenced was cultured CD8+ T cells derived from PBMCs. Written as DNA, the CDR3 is TGTGCCAGCAGCTTAGCGCCGGGGTACGAGCAGTACTTC. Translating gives CASSLAPGYEQYF.